This passage covers 20 T cell receptor beta chains from one sample sequenced in a study of PD-L1 blockade in urothelial cancer. Sequenced by immunoSEQ multiplex PCR; TCRdb stores in-frame clones only, minus some. The table has more than 50,000 clones, almost 85% seen once; the top ten hold 4% to 5%. Material: PBMCs, obtained around atezolizumab (anti-PD-L1) treatment. These receptors came from a man between 65 and 79 years old with urothelial cancer.

The chain combines TRBV6-1 with TRBJ2-1; D is ambiguous. CDR3 length equals 13 residues. V lost 4 bases and J lost 4, with 8 bases in between. Germline V CDR1 and CDR2: MNHNS, SASEGT. This chain's CDR3 is CASSVYGYNEQFF. CDR3 in DNA: TGTGCCAGCAGTGTATACGGGTACAATGAGCAGTTCTTC.

In nucleotides, the CDR3 is TGTGCCAGCAGCTGGCTGGCAGGGGGCTCCGGCTACACCTTC. Translating gives CASSWLAGGSGYTF. The V and J genes are TRBV11-2 and TRBJ1-2; TRBD1 matches 8 bases. The ends lost 4 bases at V and 8 bases at J; junction bases unmatched: 9. The CDR3 extends over 14 amino acids. Germline V gene lookup returns CDR1 SGHAT and CDR2 FQNNGV.

This clone occurred a few times. V and J are TRBV7-2 and TRBJ2-1; D call uncertain. The CDR3 spans 12 residues. Germline assignment: CDR1 SGHTA and CDR2 FQGNSA. V was cut by 5 bases and J by 10 bases, with 12 bases left in between. The CDR3 region is CASSPPGGEQFF. CDR3 sequence (DNA): TGTGCCAGCAGCCCCCCGGGTGGGGAGCAGTTCTTC.

As concerns this clone: An end of the junction does not agree with germline; a read error may underlie this. The chain links TRBV7-7 to TRBJ2-2; TRBD2 matches at 11 bases. The CDR3 is 19 residues long. Germline CDR1 and CDR2: SSHAT and FNYEAQ (reference sequence). The CDR3 bases are TGTGCTAGCAGCTTCACCGTAGCGGGAGGGTATGGAAAAACCGGGGAGCTGTTTTTT. It specifies CASSFTVAGGYGKTGELFF.

CDR3 sequence (DNA): TGTGCCAGCTCAAGCAGGGGGCATGGTGCAGATACGCAGTATTTT. This sequence encodes CASSSRGHGADTQYF. The chain joins TRBV18 to TRBJ2-3; 8 bases match TRBD1. The CDR3 is 15 residues long. V shed 5 bases and J 4 bases; nucleotides not matched to a gene: 8. CDR1 KGHSH and CDR2 LQKENI come from the germline V gene.

This chain connects TRBV28 to TRBJ1-5, with D hard to call. Germline V gene lookup returns CDR1 MDHEN and CDR2 SYDVKM. There are 14 residues in the CDR3. V lost 5 bases and J 6 bases, leaving 14 bases between the germline ends. The CDR3 DNA sequence: TGTGCCAGCAGTGTTTTATCGGGTCGTCAGCCCCAGCATTTT. Residues: CASSVLSGRQPQHF.

The V call is TRBV6-5, the J call TRBJ2-7; a weak D match, TRBD1 (6 bases). V was trimmed by 6 bases and J by 2 bases, leaving 14 bases between them. CDR1 and CDR2 (germline): MNHEY, SVGAGI. The CDR3 has 14 residues. CDR3 sequence (DNA): TGTGCCAGCAGCACAGGGTATAACCCCTACGAGCAGTACTTC. This encodes CASSTGYNPYEQYF.

This chain links TRBV2 with TRBJ2-5, with a tentative D call TRBD1 (6 bases). CDR1 is SNHLY, CDR2 FYNNEI, per germline. Deletions cut 9 bases from V and 5 bases from J, with 19 bases between. CDR3 length equals 14 residues. The CDR3: CASLDIGTGETQYF. In nucleotides, the CDR3 is TGTGCCAGTTTGGATATCGGAACAGGGGAGACCCAGTACTTC.

The chain joins TRBV5-1 to TRBJ2-1; 14 bases match TRBD2. Germline V lookup: CDR1 SGHRS, CDR2 YFSETQ. This CDR3 has 16 residues. Trimming at V came to 3 bases and at J to 5 bases, leaving 4 bases not matched to a gene. CDR3 sequence: CASSSTSGGEDNEQFF. The CDR3, as DNA: TGCGCCAGCAGCTCGACTAGCGGGGGGGAGGACAATGAGCAGTTCTTC.

CDR3 protein: CASSLYLAGVGEQYF. The DNA for the CDR3 is TGTGCCAGCAGCTTGTACCTAGCGGGAGTAGGCGAGCAGTACTTC. The chain combines TRBV5-4 with TRBJ2-7; 10 positions agree with TRBD2. The germline V gene has CDR1 SGHNT and CDR2 YYREEE (reference sequence). The CDR3 extends over 15 amino acids. Unmatched junction bases numbered 7, after V lost 1 base and J lost 6 bases.

DNA of the CDR3: TGCGCCAGCAGCGTAGGCGTCGAGACAGCACTCTATGGCTACACCTTC. This encodes CASSVGVETALYGYTF. This sequence joins TRBV5-1 and TRBJ1-2; TRBD1 might be the D (5 bases). Germline assignment: CDR1 SGHRS and CDR2 YFSETQ. CDR3 length: 16 amino acids. V was cut by 4 bases and J by 4 bases, with 20 bases left in between.

J is TRBJ2-1 and V is TRBV19; 9 bases align to TRBD2. The CDR3 is made up of 15 amino acids. The V gene end was trimmed by 8 bases and the J gene end by 8 bases; junction bases not matched to a gene: 13. The germline V gene encodes CDR1 LNHDA and CDR2 SQIVND (reference sequence). CDR3 nucleotide sequence: TGTGCCAGTTGGGGGATCGGGACTAGCAGCGATGAGCAGTTCTTC. It translates to CASWGIGTSSDEQFF.

The V and J genes are TRBV4-2 and TRBJ2-5, with 9 positions matching TRBD1. V trimming: 0 bases; J trimming: 5 bases; junction bases outside the gene matches: 7. CDR3 length: 16 amino acids. CDR1 LGHNA and CDR2 YNFKEQ come from the germline V gene. CDR3 nucleotide sequence: TGTGCCAGCAGCCAAGACGGGACAGGGCGCACGGAGACCCAGTACTTC. Its protein is CASSQDGTGRTETQYF.

This chain connects TRBV6-5 to TRBJ2-1; possibly TRBD2 for D (5 bases). The length of the CDR3 is 15 residues. CDR1 and CDR2 (germline): MNHEY, SVGAGI. V lost 5 bases and J lost 6, with 17 bases in between. Here the CDR3 DNA reads TGTGCCAGCAGTGCACCGACCGAGGGATCCAATGAGCAGTTCTTC. Residues: CASSAPTEGSNEQFF.

This clone was seen a single time. This chain links TRBV9 with TRBJ2-1; D not certain. V was pared by 3 bases and J by 6 bases, with 4 bases between. This CDR3 is built from 11 residues. Germline loops: CDR1 SGDLS, CDR2 YYNGEE. The CDR3 sequence: CASSASNEQFF. The CDR3 coding sequence is TGTGCCAGCAGCGCTTCCAATGAGCAGTTCTTC.

This chain links TRBV11-3 with TRBJ2-3; 10 bases align to TRBD2. V lost 5 bases, J lost 2 bases, and 4 bases stayed unmatched. The CDR3 covers 15 residues. Germline V gene data show CDR1 as SGHNT and CDR2 as YENEEA. CDR3 sequence reads: CASSRGLAVTDTQYF. The DNA of the CDR3 is TGTGCCAGCAGCCGAGGACTAGCGGTCACAGATACGCAGTATTTT.

V gene TRBV7-6 combines with J gene TRBJ2-1, with 9 bases aligning to TRBD2. Germline V lookup: CDR1 SGHVS, CDR2 FNYEAQ. The CDR3 covers 17 residues. J was trimmed by 11 bases and V by 1 base; bases with no gene match: 15. The CDR3 loop is CASSLVWASGTPGKQFF. CDR3 nucleotides: TGTGCCAGCAGCTTAGTGTGGGCTAGCGGGACCCCTGGGAAGCAGTTCTTC.

The V gene is TRBV10-2, the J gene TRBJ1-5; TRBD1 matches at 8 bases. The CDR3 is 15 residues long. Germline V gene sequence: CDR1 WSHSY, CDR2 SAAADI. J gave up 0 bases and V 5 bases, and 3 bases lay outside the gene matches. CDR3 region: CASSRQGNSNQPQHF. DNA for the CDR3: TGCGCCAGCAGTCGACAGGGGAATAGCAATCAGCCCCAGCATTTT.

On this clone: Relative to the germline gene, one junction end is altered; a read error may explain this. The chain has TRBV7-7 and TRBJ2-3; 9 nucleotides line up with TRBD1. Germline CDR1 and CDR2: SSHAT and FNYEAQ (reference sequence). The CDR3 is 14 amino acids. The CDR3 DNA sequence: TGTGCTAGCAGCCCTGGGACAGGGACAGATACGCAGTATTTT. Encoded protein: CASSPGTGTDTQYF.

The chain links TRBV6-1 to TRBJ1-2; 7 bases are shared with TRBD1. The CDR3 is 17 amino acids. The V and J ends lost 2 bases and 5 bases, in that order; junction bases with no gene match: 14. Per germline, CDR1 MNHNS and CDR2 SASEGT. CDR3 amino acids: CASSERQGTRLGYGYTF. The CDR3, as DNA: TGTGCCAGCAGTGAACGACAGGGAACTCGACTGGGGTATGGCTACACCTTC.